The clone carrying this T cell receptor (beta chain) was recorded only once. The data were produced by immunoSEQ multiplex PCR, yet TCRdb's version contains in-frame clones alone and is incomplete. The data show over 55,000 clones, about nine tenths seen once. These data come from a study of T cell changes during pregnancy in multiple sclerosis. Trimming cost V 4 bases and J 7 bases; bases outside gene matches: 8. The CDR3 runs 16 residues. Germline V lookup: CDR1 SGHRS, CDR2 YFSETQ. This material consisted of peripheral blood, taken in the first trimester of pregnancy. V and J are TRBV5-1 and TRBJ2-7; 16 bases align to TRBD2. This sequence was found in a female donor with multiple sclerosis, enrolled in a pregnancy study. The CDR3: CASSLGLAGGLGEQYF. CDR3 sequence (DNA): TGCGCCAGCAGCCTGGGACTAGCGGGAGGGCTAGGGGAGCAGTACTTC.